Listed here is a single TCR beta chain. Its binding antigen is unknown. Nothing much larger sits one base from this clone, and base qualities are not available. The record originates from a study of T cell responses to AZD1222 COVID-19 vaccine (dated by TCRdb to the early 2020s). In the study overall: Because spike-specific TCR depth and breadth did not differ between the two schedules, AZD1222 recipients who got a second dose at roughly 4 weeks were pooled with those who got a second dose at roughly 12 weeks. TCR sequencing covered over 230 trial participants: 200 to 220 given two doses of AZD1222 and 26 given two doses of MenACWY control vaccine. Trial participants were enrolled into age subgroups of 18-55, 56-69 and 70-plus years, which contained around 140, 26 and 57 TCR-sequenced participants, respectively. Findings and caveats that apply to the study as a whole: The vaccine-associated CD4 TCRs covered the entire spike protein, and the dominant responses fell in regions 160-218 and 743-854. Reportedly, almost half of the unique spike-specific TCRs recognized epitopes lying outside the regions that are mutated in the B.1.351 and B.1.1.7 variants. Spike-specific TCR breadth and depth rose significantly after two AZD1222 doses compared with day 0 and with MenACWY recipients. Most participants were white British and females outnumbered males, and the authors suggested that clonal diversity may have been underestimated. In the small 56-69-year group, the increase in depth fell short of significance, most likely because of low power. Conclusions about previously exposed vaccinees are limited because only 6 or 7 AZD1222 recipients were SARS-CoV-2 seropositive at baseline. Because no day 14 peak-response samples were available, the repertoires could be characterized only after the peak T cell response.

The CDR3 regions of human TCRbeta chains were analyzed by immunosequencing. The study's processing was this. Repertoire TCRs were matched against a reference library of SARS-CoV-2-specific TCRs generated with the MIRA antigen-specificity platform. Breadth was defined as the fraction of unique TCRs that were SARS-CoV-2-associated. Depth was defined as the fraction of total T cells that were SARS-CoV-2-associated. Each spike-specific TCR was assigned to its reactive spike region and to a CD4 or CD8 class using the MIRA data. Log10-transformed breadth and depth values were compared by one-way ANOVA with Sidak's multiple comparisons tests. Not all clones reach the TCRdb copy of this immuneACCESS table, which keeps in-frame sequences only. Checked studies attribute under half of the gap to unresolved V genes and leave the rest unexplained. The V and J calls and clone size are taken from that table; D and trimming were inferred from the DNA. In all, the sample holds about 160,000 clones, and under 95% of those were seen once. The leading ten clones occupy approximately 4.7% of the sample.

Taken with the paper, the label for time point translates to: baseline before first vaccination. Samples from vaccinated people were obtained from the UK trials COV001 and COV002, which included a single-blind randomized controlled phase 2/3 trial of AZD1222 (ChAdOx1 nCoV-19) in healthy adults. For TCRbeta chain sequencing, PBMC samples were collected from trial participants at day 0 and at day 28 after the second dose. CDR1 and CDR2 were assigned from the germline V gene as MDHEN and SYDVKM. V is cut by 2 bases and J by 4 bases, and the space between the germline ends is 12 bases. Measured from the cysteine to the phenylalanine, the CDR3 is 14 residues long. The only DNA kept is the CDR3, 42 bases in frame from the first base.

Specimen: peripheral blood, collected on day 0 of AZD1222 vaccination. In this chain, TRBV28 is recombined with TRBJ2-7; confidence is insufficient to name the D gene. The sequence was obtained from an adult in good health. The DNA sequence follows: TGTGCCAGCAGTTTAGAAGGGCAGCTATACGAGCAGTACTTC. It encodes CASSLEGQLYEQYF.